These 17 T cell receptor beta chains originate from one sample sequenced in a study of metastatic and nonmetastatic thyroid tumors. TCRdb used MiXCR to call clones anew from the PCR reads. The table lists about 30,000 clones, less than 40% of them singletons. No treatment of any kind had been given to any patient before thyroid surgery. Sequenced: tumor tissue. The receptors were sampled from a female donor with papillary thyroid cancer or a benign thyroid nodule (not recorded which). Some clones in this sample may be carry-over from other donors' samples.

This clone was counted between two and nine times. The chain combines TRBV6-1 with TRBJ2-7; TRBD2 agrees at 7 bases. Germline V gene lookup returns CDR1 MNHNS and CDR2 SASEGT. Losses at the gene ends were 1 base for V and 2 bases for J; bases not matched to a gene: 5. The CDR3 loop spans 15 amino acids. CDR3 in amino acids: CASSEGRGLTYEQYF. As DNA, the CDR3 is TGTGCCAGCAGTGAAGGGCGGGGGTTGACCTACGAGCAGTACTTC.

This chain connects TRBV7-8 to TRBJ1-2; the D is unclear. Trimming left V 2 bases short and J 4 bases short, with 8 bases between. Germline loops: CDR1 SGHVS, CDR2 FQNEAQ. The CDR3 has 13 amino acids. CDR3 in DNA: TGTGCCAGCAGCTTATGGAGCTCCTATGGCTACACCTTC. Protein: CASSLWSSYGYTF.

For this clone: The CDR3 carries no conserved terminal phenylalanine or tryptophan, so it likely arises from a read error. This chain links TRBV30 with TRBJ2-7; D is unresolved. V lost 4 bases and J lost 4, with 11 bases in between. Looked up from germline, CDR1 is GTSNPN and CDR2 is SVGIG (reference sequence). This CDR3 has 12 residues. CDR3 residues: CAWTPTTYEQYL. The DNA of the CDR3 is TGTGCCTGGACCCCCACCACTTACGAGCAGTACCTC.

This chain uses TRBV30 with TRBJ1-2; TRBD1 might be the D (5 bases). The CDR3 is 14 amino acids. Trimming pared 2 bases from V and 4 bases from J, leaving 14 bases between. From germline, CDR1 is GTSNPN and CDR2 SVGIG (reference sequence). This CDR3 is CAWSRIEGTYGYTF. CDR3 nucleotides: TGTGCCTGGAGTCGGATCGAGGGGACCTATGGCTACACCTTC.

Comment on this clone: The CDR3 does not end in the conserved phenylalanine or tryptophan, so this is likely a read error. The rearrangement uses TRBV4-1 and TRBJ2-3; no clear D gene. With 0 bases removed from V and 6 bases from J, the gap between germline ends came to 13 bases. Germline lookup yields CDR1 MGHRA and CDR2 YSYEKL. The CDR3 contains 15 residues. The CDR3 sequence: CASSQEIVVLDTQYL. CDR3 nucleotides: TGCGCCAGCAGCCAAGAGATCGTTGTGCTGGATACGCAGTATTTA.

The CDR3 DNA is TGTGCCAGTAGTATGGGGACGGGCCGTGACACTGAAGCTTTCTTT. Protein: CASSMGTGRDTEAFF. This sequence joins TRBV19 and TRBJ1-1; weak D call: TRBD1 (5 bases). CDR3 size: 15 residues. V dropped 3 bases and J dropped 3 bases, with 14 bases sitting between them. Germline CDR1 LNHDA, CDR2 SQIVND (reference sequence).

The gene calls are TRBV6-1 and TRBJ2-1; D is ambiguous. Trimming stripped 2 bases from V and 4 bases from J, with 6 bases between. The CDR3 consists of 13 residues. Germline V lookup: CDR1 MNHNS, CDR2 SASEGT. The CDR3 DNA reads as TGTGCCAGCAGTGAATACCTGTACAATGAGCAGTTCTTC. It codes for CASSEYLYNEQFF.

V is TRBV6-1 and J is TRBJ2-1, with 10 bases matching TRBD2. Germline V lookup: CDR1 MNHNS, CDR2 SASEGT. This CDR3 is 13 amino acids long. Trimming at V came to 11 bases and at J to 9 bases, leaving 10 bases not matched to a gene. The CDR3 coding sequence is TGTGCCCCCAAGGGACTAGCGTGCGGTGAGCAGTTCTTC. Its translation is CAPKGLACGEQFF.

The chain links TRBV12-3 or TRBV12-4 to TRBJ2-5, with D perhaps TRBD2 (6 bases). Trimming took off 6 bases at V and 5 bases at J, with 16 bases between the two ends. The CDR3 is made up of 14 amino acids. The CDR3 loop reads CASSTEGRGETQYF. CDR3 nucleotide sequence: TGTGCCAGCAGCACGGAGGGCCGGGGGGAGACCCAGTACTTC.

In this sample, this clone turned up a few times. V and J are TRBV7-8 and TRBJ1-5; possible D gene TRBD1, 5 bases. The V end was cut by 5 bases, the J end by 0 bases, with 8 bases between. The CDR3 totals 14 residues. CDR1 is SGHVS and CDR2 is FQNEAQ in the germline V gene. CDR3 residues: CASSPDSSNQPQHF. The CDR3 DNA reads as TGTGCCAGCAGCCCAGACAGTAGCAATCAGCCCCAGCATTTT.

Worth noting for this clone: The junction departs from the called germline gene at one end, perhaps through a read error. The V gene is TRBV6-2 or TRBV6-3, the J gene TRBJ2-7; tentative D call: TRBD2 (5 bases). Per the germline V gene, CDR1 is MNHEY and CDR2 is SVGEGT. This CDR3 comprises 14 residues. The CDR3 is CATSAGLALYEQYF. CDR3 DNA sequence: TGTGCCACCAGTGCCGGACTGGCGTTATACGAGCAGTACTTC.

This clone has a single count. The V and J genes are TRBV7-3 and TRBJ2-7; 8 bases fit TRBD2. The CDR3 consists of 14 residues. After removal of 3 bases from V and 7 bases from J, the junction contained 8 bases not matched to a gene. CDR1 is SGHTA and CDR2 is FQGTGA in the germline V gene. CDR3 in amino acids: CASSFQAGDQEQYF. The CDR3 nucleotides read TGTGCCAGCAGCTTCCAAGCGGGAGACCAAGAGCAGTACTTC.

This clone was seen at least ten times. V gene TRBV6-6 combines with J gene TRBJ1-2; possibly TRBD1 for D (5 bases). CDR3 length: 14 amino acids. The germline V gene has CDR1 MNHNY and CDR2 SVGAGI (reference sequence). The germline V and J ends were trimmed by 2 bases and 3 bases, with 10 bases remaining between them. This CDR3 is CASSYKGTDYGYTF. The CDR3 DNA is TGTGCCAGCAGTTACAAAGGGACTGACTATGGCTACACCTTC.

The rearrangement links TRBV5-6 to TRBJ1-4; TRBD1 aligns across 7 bases. Germline V gene lookup returns CDR1 SGHDT and CDR2 YYEEEE. The CDR3 has 14 amino acids. Unmatched junction bases numbered 1, after V lost 3 bases and J lost 2 bases. CDR3 protein: CASSSGQTNEKLFF. The CDR3 nucleotides read TGTGCCAGCAGCTCGGGACAGACTAATGAAAAACTGTTTTTT.

This clone was counted a few times. This chain connects TRBV19 to TRBJ2-5; D remains unclear. CDR3 length equals 13 residues. The germline V gene encodes CDR1 LNHDA and CDR2 SQIVND (reference sequence). The V gene lost 2 bases and the J gene lost 5 bases, with 9 bases spanning the gap. The CDR3 sequence: CASSIMIRETQYF. The CDR3 nucleotides are TGTGCCAGTAGTATAATGATCCGGGAGACCCAGTACTTC.

A few counts support this clone. The chain has TRBV6-2 or TRBV6-3 and TRBJ1-2, with 8 bases lining up with TRBD1. V dropped 2 bases and J dropped 4; count of bases not matched to a gene: 3. Germline lookup yields CDR1 MNHEY and CDR2 SVGEGT. The CDR3 spans 14 residues. The CDR3 DNA reads TGTGCCAGCAGTTACCCTGGGACAGGCTATGGCTACACCTTC. Translating gives CASSYPGTGYGYTF.

This chain connects TRBV7-6 to TRBJ2-1, with D tentatively TRBD2 (6 bases). The CDR3 runs 15 residues. V was pared by 1 base and J by 7 bases, with 14 bases between. Germline V gene sequence: CDR1 SGHVS, CDR2 FNYEAQ. The CDR3 is CASSLGTNRRNEQFF. The CDR3 DNA is TGTGCCAGCAGCTTAGGGACTAACAGAAGGAATGAGCAGTTCTTC.